This is a list of T cell receptor beta chains from one sample in a study of low-dose radiotherapy and immunotherapy resistance in tumors. Each CDR3 protein gets one entry after TCRdb re-called the reads with MiXCR. The table has some 52,000 distinct CDR3 sequences, roughly 31% seen once; the top ten hold 7.5% to 9.5%. This specimen consisted of PBMCs, obtained after low-dose radiotherapy plus immunotherapy. Receptors originate from a male donor with rectosigmoid adenocarcinoma. Each CDR3 is given with its conserved first and last residue. The order of the fields is J gene, D gene, V gene, clone size, CDR3 DNA, CDR3 protein. The D gene is left open where the match is weak. The size entry is marked missing in some rows and otherwise reads once, few, many or a size class.

TRBJ2-5 TRBD2 TRBV7-2 - TGTGCCAGCAGCTTAGCGCTCCGGGGGGGGAAAGAGACCCAGTACTTC CASSLALRGGKETQYF
TRBJ2-2 - TRBV15 many TGTGCCACCAGCAGAGACCGGGGCATCGCGAACACCGGGGAGCTGTTTTTT CATSRDRGIANTGELFF
TRBJ1-5 TRBD1 TRBV6-1 - TGTGCCAGCAGTCCGTTGCGGAAGGGACAGGGCAATCAGCCCCAGCATTTT CASSPLRKGQGNQPQHF
TRBJ2-1 - TRBV4-1 - TGCGCCAGCAGCCGCGAACTAGCTCTTCTCTCCTACAATGAGCAGTTCTTC CASSRELALLSYNEQFF
TRBJ2-1 - TRBV20-1 many TGCAGTGCTTTCATCCCACCAGGGAACAATGAGCAGTTCTTC CSAFIPPGNNEQFF
TRBJ2-5 - TRBV6-2/TRBV6-3 many TGTGCCAGCAAAGAGGGTTGGGAGACCCAGTACTTC CASKEGWETQYF
TRBJ2-1 - TRBV11-2 many TGTGCCAGCAGCCGGACGGCAGGCCCCTCCTACAATGAGCAGTTCTTC CASSRTAGPSYNEQFF
TRBJ1-4 TRBD1 TRBV6-8 - TGTGCCAGCAGGGCAGGGGGCGCGAATGAAAAACTGTTTTTT CASRAGGANEKLFF
TRBJ2-7 - TRBV6-2/TRBV6-3 - TGTGCCAGCAGTTACTCGAACAGACTAGAGCAGTACTTC CASSYSNRLEQYF
TRBJ2-2 TRBD2 TRBV29-1 - TGCAGCGTGGGTCCCGGGACTAGCGGGAGTTGGACCGGGGAGCTGTTTTTT CSVGPGTSGSWTGELFF
TRBJ2-7 TRBD2 TRBV5-1 - TGCGCCAGCAGCCTAGCTACGACTAGCGGGACCTACGAGCAGTACTTC CASSLATTSGTYEQYF
TRBJ2-7 - TRBV3-1 - TGTGCCAGCAGCCAATTGAGCGGAAGAACTTTCTACGAGCAGTACTTC CASSQLSGRTFYEQYF
TRBJ2-7 TRBD2 TRBV7-8 many TGTGCCAGCAGCTTAGATTCGCGGCTAGCGGGAGGGCTAAGCACTTACGAGCAGTACTTC CASSLDSRLAGGLSTYEQYF
TRBJ2-3 TRBD2 TRBV19 few TGTGCCAGTAGTGAAGGAGCGGGGATCAGCACAGATACGCAGTATTTT CASSEGAGISTDTQYF
TRBJ2-3 - TRBV5-6 few TGTGCCAGCAGCTTTAGGGCCCTTCGGGCAGATACGCAGTATTTT CASSFRALRADTQYF
TRBJ2-7 TRBD2 TRBV7-2 - TGTGCCAGCGGGAGGGTCTACGAGCAGTACTTC CASGRVYEQYF
TRBJ2-1 - TRBV6-2/TRBV6-3 few TGTGCCAGCAATTTACGTGAGCGGGCGCCGTACAATGAGCAGTTCTTC CASNLRERAPYNEQFF
TRBJ2-1 - TRBV6-1 - TGTGCCAGCAGTGTCGAAAGTCTCTCCTACAATGAGCAGTTCTTC CASSVESLSYNEQFF
TRBJ2-2 TRBD1 TRBV7-2 many TGTGCCAGCAAGACCGGGACAGCGAACACCGGGGAGCTGTTTTTT CASKTGTANTGELFF
TRBJ2-2 TRBD1 TRBV12-5 many TGTGCTAGTGGTTTGGGAAAACGACAGGGTGGTGGCGGGGAGCTGTTTTTT CASGLGKRQGGGGELFF
TRBJ1-5 TRBD1 TRBV18 many TGTGCCAGCTCACCCAGGACAGGGCAAGGGGGTCAGCCCCAGCATTTT CASSPRTGQGGQPQHF
TRBJ1-2 TRBD1 TRBV29-1 many TGCAGCGTTGAGAGCACACAGGGGGCTTGGGGCTACACCTTC CSVESTQGAWGYTF
TRBJ1-1 - TRBV6-2/TRBV6-3 - TGTGCCAGCAGTTACTCGCCGCAGGTTGAAGCTTTCTTT CASSYSPQVEAFF
TRBJ1-2 TRBD1 TRBV5-6 many TGTGCCAGCAGCGACGGGACAGGGTCCGGCTACACCTTC CASSDGTGSGYTF
TRBJ2-7 - TRBV6-2/TRBV6-3 many TGTGCCAGCCGACGACCCGGGGGCGGCTACGAGCAGTACTTC CASRRPGGGYEQYF
TRBJ2-4 - TRBV2 many TGTGCCAGCACGCAAAGGGGGGCCGGCAAAAACATTCAGTACTTC CASTQRGAGKNIQYF
TRBJ1-5 - TRBV7-9 many TGTGCCAGCAGCCCTTATAGGTCCCCCTCGGGCAATCAGCCCCAGCATTTT CASSPYRSPSGNQPQHF
TRBJ2-1 - TRBV7-2 many TGTGCCAGCAGCTTCGACGGATCCTACAATGAGCAGTTCTTC CASSFDGSYNEQFF
TRBJ2-7 - TRBV7-2 many TGTGCCAGCAGCTTCGGATGGGGCTACGAGCAGTACTTC CASSFGWGYEQYF
TRBJ2-7 TRBD2 TRBV28 few TGTGCCAGCAGTTCCCCCTCTAGCGGGAGCAACGAGCAGTACTTC CASSSPSSGSNEQYF
TRBJ2-5 - TRBV9 many TGTGCCAGCAGCGTGGGCCAGAAAGAGACCCAGTACTTC CASSVGQKETQYF
TRBJ1-2 TRBD1 TRBV12-3/TRBV12-4 - TGTGCCAGCAGTTGGACAGGGGGGGGCTACACCTTC CASSWTGGGYTF
TRBJ2-7 TRBD1 TRBV19 many TGTGCCAGTAGTTTAGGACAGGGAATCTACGAGCAGTACTTC CASSLGQGIYEQYF
TRBJ2-3 - TRBV13 - TGTGCCAGCAGCTCGTCATTGGGGTGGGCAGATCAAAGAGCGGTCTCCCTGGGAGATACGCAGTATTTT CASSSSLGWADQRAVSLGDTQYF
TRBJ2-1 - TRBV4-2 - TGTGCCAGCAGCCAAGAATTGCGGACTGAGCAGTTCTTC CASSQELRTEQFF
TRBJ1-2 - TRBV29-1 - TGCAGCGTTGTGTTGGGCGGTACTAACTATGGCTACACCTTC CSVVLGGTNYGYTF
TRBJ2-7 TRBD2 TRBV7-9 - TGTGCCAGCAGCTTAGTTCGGACTAGCGCCAAGAGCTCCTACGAGCAGTACTTC CASSLVRTSAKSSYEQYF
TRBJ2-7 TRBD1 TRBV28 many TGTGCCAGCAGTTTATTTGGGACAGGGGTAGGCGAGCAGTACTTC CASSLFGTGVGEQYF
TRBJ1-1 - TRBV4-3 once TGCGCCAGCAGCCAAGATGGGGGGGCAATGAACACTGAAGCTTTCTTT CASSQDGGAMNTEAFF
TRBJ2-1 - TRBV28 - TGTGCCAGCAGTTTATCTCAACAGGGTGGGAATGAGCAGTTCTTC CASSLSQQGGNEQFF
TRBJ1-1 - TRBV25-1 - TGTGCCAGCGTCTGGGAGGACGGTTCTGAAGCTTTCTTT CASVWEDGSEAFF
TRBJ2-5 - TRBV28 - TGTGCCAGCTGTCGACCTACAGATCGCCAAGAGACCCAGTACTTC CASCRPTDRQETQYF
TRBJ1-6 TRBD1 TRBV10-3 few TGTGCCATCAGGCCCGACAGGGGGGAGAATTCACCCCTCCACTTT CAIRPDRGENSPLHF